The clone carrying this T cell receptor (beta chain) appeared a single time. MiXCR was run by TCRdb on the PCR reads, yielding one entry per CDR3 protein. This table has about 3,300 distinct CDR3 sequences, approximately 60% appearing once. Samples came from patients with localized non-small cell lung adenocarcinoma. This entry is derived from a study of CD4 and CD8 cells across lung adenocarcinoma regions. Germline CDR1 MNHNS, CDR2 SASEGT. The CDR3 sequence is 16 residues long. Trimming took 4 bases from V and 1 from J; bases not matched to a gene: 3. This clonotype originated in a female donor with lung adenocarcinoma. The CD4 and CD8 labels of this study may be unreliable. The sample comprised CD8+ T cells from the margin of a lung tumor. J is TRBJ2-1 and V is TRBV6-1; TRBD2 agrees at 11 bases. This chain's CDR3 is CASSVSGGASYNEQFF. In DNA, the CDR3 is TGTGCCAGCAGTGTTAGCGGGGGGGCTTCCTACAATGAGCAGTTCTTC.